This T cell receptor (beta chain) is from a study of blood T cell repertoires in COVID-19. Study background: Samples representing acute and convalescent COVID-19 were sourced from the United States, Italy and Spain. From T cells, B-cell-depleted T cells, or PBMCs came the material, which was cDNA or gDNA.

In germline, CDR1 is MNHEY, CDR2 SMNVEV (reference sequence). V was clipped by 1 base and J by 4 bases, with 16 bases between them. CDR3 length: 16 amino acids. In the study's own analysis: Reference gene primers were amplified, and this amplification served to estimate nucleated cell counts. The method was immunoSEQ multiplex PCR; TCRdb's version includes in-frame clones alone and lacks a portion of them. That table gives V, J and clone size, and the DNA gave D and trimming. The sample gives approximately 76,000 clones, roughly 86% of which show up once; around 13% is in the top ten. The sample consisted of peripheral blood. This TCR came from an older woman with acute or convalescent COVID-19. This chain links TRBV27 with TRBJ1-1; weak D call: TRBD1 (5 bases). CDR3 region: CASSLLSPGGGTEAFF. The CDR3, as DNA: TGTGCCAGCAGTTTATTATCTCCCGGGGGAGGCACTGAAGCTTTCTTT.